This T cell receptor (beta chain) was retrieved from a study of blood T cell repertoires in COVID-19. Study as a whole: Samples representing acute and convalescent COVID-19 were sourced from the United States, Italy and Spain.

In the original workflow: Using reference gene primer amplification, nucleated cell counts were estimated. TCRdb keeps only in-frame clones here, not all; method: immunoSEQ multiplex PCR. The DNA gave D and trimming, while V, J and clone size come from that table. The sample comprises about 220,000 clones, roughly 83% of which are singletons, and approximately 1.4% rests with the top ten. Participant ages covered about 18 to 89 years across 20 to 25 US areas. Clinical history as reported by participants underpinned cohort assignment. CDR1 is LGHDT, CDR2 YNNKEL, per germline (reference sequence). V was cut by 1 base and J by 13 bases, with 17 bases left in between. CDR3 length equals 15 residues.

The sequence was obtained from a middle-aged woman with acute COVID-19. The V gene is TRBV3-1 (or the pseudogene TRBV3-2), the J gene TRBJ1-6; tentative D call: TRBD1 (6 bases). Sequenced material: PBMCs or T cells enriched from blood (not recorded which). CDR3 residues: CASSQGYRALYPLHF. DNA of the CDR3: TGTGCCAGCAGCCAAGGCTACAGGGCCCTCTATCCCCTCCACTTT.